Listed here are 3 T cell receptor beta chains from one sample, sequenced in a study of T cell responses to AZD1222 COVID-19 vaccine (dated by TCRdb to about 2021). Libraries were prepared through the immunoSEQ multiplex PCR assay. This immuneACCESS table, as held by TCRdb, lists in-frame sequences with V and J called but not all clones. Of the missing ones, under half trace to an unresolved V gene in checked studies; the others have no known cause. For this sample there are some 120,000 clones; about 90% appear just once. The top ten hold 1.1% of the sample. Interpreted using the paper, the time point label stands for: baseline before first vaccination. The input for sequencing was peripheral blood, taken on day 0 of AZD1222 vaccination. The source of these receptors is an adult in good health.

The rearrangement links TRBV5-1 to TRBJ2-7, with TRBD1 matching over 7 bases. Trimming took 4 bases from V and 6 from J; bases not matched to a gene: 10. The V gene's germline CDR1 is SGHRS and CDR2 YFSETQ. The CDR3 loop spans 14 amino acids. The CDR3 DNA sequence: TGCGCCAGCAGCCCGGACGGACAGGTTCGCGAGCAGTACTTC. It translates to CASSPDGQVREQYF.

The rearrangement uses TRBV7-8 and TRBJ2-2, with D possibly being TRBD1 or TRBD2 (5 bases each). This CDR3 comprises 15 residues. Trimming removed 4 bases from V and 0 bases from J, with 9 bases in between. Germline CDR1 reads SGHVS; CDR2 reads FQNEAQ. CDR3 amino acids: CASSYWDPNTGELFF. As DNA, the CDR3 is TGTGCCAGCAGCTATTGGGACCCGAACACCGGGGAGCTGTTTTTT. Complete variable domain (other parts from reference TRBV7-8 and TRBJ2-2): GAGVSQSPRYKVAKRGQDVALRCDPISGHVSLFWYQQALGQGPEFLTYFQNEAQLDKSGLPSDRFFAERPEGSVSTLKIQRTQQEDSAVYLCASSYWDPNTGELFFGEGSRLTVL.

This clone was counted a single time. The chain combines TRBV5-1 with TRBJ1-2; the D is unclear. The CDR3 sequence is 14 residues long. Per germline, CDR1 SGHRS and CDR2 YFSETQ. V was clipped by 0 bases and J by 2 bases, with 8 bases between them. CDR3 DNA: TGCGCCAGCAGCTTGGCTGCAACCAACTATGGCTACACCTTC. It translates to CASSLAATNYGYTF.